The present entry profiles one T cell receptor (beta chain) with its context. The target antigen is unknown. Time point described: persistent/refractory GD, antithyroid drugs over 5 years with positive TRAb. From RNA extracted from PBMCs, the TCR library was made. These data come from a study of regulatory T cells in long-lasting Graves disease. General observations from the study: Analysis covered peripheral blood alone, not thyroid tissue. Persistent Graves' patients showed reduced TCR diversity versus newly diagnosed patients.

The CDR3 runs 13 residues. Germline V CDR1 and CDR2: MNHEY, SVGAGI. Unmatched junction bases numbered 2, after V lost 4 bases and J lost 8 bases. TCR beta libraries were built with iRepertoire HTBI primers and Arm-PCR of CDR3 regions. Each CDR3 protein gets one entry after TCRdb re-called the multiplex PCR reads with MiXCR. The repertoire holds about 460,000 distinct CDR3 sequences, 20% to 25% seen once, with 13% in the top ten. The chain employs TRBV6-5 and TRBJ1-6; 7 bases map to TRBD1. This specimen was peripheral blood mononuclear cells (PBMCs), taken when the disease was refractory, from a patient treated with antithyroid drugs. The sequence was collected from a female donor with Graves disease. CDR3 protein: CASSFDRDSPLHF. The DNA of the CDR3 is TGTGCCAGCAGTTTCGACAGGGATTCACCCCTCCACTTT.